This T cell receptor beta chain appears in the sequencing data of a study of control samples from healthy donors and cancer patients (dated by TCRdb to the early 2020s). The library was obtained by the immunoSEQ multiplex PCR assay. Entries here come from immuneACCESS through TCRdb and include only in-frame sequences with V and J called. Some clones fail to appear in such tables; in the studies checked, an unresolved V gene covers under half of the shortfall, and the cause of the remainder is unknown. In this sample the table shows 150,000 or so clones, almost 90% of which occur a single time. The leading ten clones occupy about 5.3% of the sample. The junction shows trimming of 1 base on V and 6 bases on J, and the gene matches do not reach 12 bases of it. The CDR3 spans 17 residues, from the cysteine through the phenylalanine. Only the CDR3 DNA is retained, 51 bases long and in frame from the first base. The germline V gene supplies CDR1 SGHRS and CDR2 YFSETQ.

On this clone itself: The clone's antigen remains unknown. Qualities for individual bases were not recorded, and no much larger clone is one base off.

The chain employs TRBV5-1 and TRBJ2-1; TRBD2 agrees with 8 junctional bases. Sequenced: blood. The receptor was isolated from a woman younger than 45 in good health. The DNA reads as follows: TGCGCCAGCAGCTTGTTACCGGGACTAGTATCAGGCAATGAGCAGTTCTTC. This yields the protein CASSLLPGLVSGNEQFF.